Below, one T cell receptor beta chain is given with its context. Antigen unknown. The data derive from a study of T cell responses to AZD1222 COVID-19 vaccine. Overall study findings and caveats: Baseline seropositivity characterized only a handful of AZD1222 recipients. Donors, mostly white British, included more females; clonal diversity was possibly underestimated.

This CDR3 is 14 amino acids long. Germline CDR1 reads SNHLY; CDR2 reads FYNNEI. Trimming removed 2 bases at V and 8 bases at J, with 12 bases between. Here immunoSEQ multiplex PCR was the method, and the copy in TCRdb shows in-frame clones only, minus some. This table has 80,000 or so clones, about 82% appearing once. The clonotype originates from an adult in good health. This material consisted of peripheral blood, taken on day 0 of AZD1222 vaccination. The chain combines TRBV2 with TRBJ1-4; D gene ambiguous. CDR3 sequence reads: CASSERVGGEKLFF. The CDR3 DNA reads TGTGCCAGCAGTGAACGCGTAGGAGGGGAAAAACTGTTTTTT. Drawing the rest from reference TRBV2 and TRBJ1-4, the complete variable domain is EPEVTQTPSHQVTQMGQEVILRCVPISNHLYFYWYRQILGQKVEFLVSFYNNEISEKSEIFDDQFSVERPDGSNFTLKIRSTKLEDSAMYFCASSERVGGEKLFFGSGTQLSVL.